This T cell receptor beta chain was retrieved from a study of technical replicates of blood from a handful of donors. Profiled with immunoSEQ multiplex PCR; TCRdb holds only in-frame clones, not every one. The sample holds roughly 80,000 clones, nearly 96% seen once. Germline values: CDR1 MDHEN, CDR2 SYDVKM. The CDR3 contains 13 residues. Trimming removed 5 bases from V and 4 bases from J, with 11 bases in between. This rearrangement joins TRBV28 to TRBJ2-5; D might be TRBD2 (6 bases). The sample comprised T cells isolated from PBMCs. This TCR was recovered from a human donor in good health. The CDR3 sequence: CASSPNGRETQYF. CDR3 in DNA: TGTGCCAGCAGTCCCAACGGGAGAGAGACCCAGTACTTC.